This TCR beta chain derives from a study of spatial heterogeneity in lung cancer. Background on the study: Alpha-chain sequences were consistently detected less often than beta-chain sequences. General observations from the study: Tumor mutation counts were tracked by expanded intratumoral alpha and beta TCR counts.

There are a few counts of this clonotype. The antigen is not known. The length of the CDR3 is 12 residues. V lost 2 bases and J lost 4, with 4 bases in between. Germline V gives CDR1 SGHTA, CDR2 FQGNSA. Specified time point: sample taken at primary tumor resection. The 72 donors had untreated early-stage non-small cell lung cancer. TCRdb recomputed calls from the 5' RACE reads with MiXCR, one row per CDR3 protein. The data show fewer than 11,000 distinct CDR3 sequences, with 7% to 9% seen just once and about a fifth held by the top ten. V and J are TRBV7-2 and TRBJ2-3; D is uncertain. The sequence came from a male donor with early-stage non-small cell lung cancer. The source material was lung tumor tissue, sampled at surgery. CDR3 residues: CASSLRADTQYF. The CDR3 coding sequence is TGTGCCAGCAGCTTAAGGGCAGATACGCAGTATTTT.